The rows below give T cell receptor beta chains drawn from one sample of a study of OX40 agonist ivuxolimab in advanced cancers. Clones were sequenced by immunoSEQ multiplex PCR, and TCRdb holds only the in-frame ones, with some missing. The sample records about 39,000 clones, more than 85% being singletons. The source was CD4+ or CD8+ T cells sorted from blood, collected in a trial of the OX40 agonist ivuxolimab. The source of these receptors is an adult with an advanced solid tumor such as melanoma, head and neck, liver or kidney cancer. The CDR3 runs from the conserved cysteine through the conserved F or W. Each record gives: CDR3 protein, CDR3 DNA, J gene, clone size, D gene, CDR3 length, V gene. A D gene is named only where the DNA matches it firmly. Clone size, where shown, is once, few, many, or a class for clones that have expanded.

CASIGSGSSYNEQFF TGTGCCAGTATCGGTAGCGGGAGCTCCTACAATGAGCAGTTCTTC TRBJ2-1 NA TRBD2 15 TRBV19
CASSVMLWKAFNQPQHF TGTGCCAGCAGTGTAATGTTGTGGAAGGCCTTCAATCAGCCCCAGCATTTT TRBJ1-5 NA NA 17 TRBV6-1
CASSASGYEQYF TGTGCCAGCAGTGCTAGTGGCTACGAGCAGTACTTC TRBJ2-7 NA NA 12 TRBV27
CASSPWILMGANVLTF TGTGCCAGCAGCCCGTGGATCCTTATGGGGGCCAACGTCCTGACTTTC TRBJ2-6 NA NA 16 TRBV4-2
CASSSTTLGGDEQYF TGTGCCAGCAGCTCTACCACCTTGGGGGGGGACGAGCAGTACTTC TRBJ2-7 NA TRBD2 15 TRBV27
CASLLGVHNEQFF TGTGCCAGCCTGCTTGGGGTCCACAATGAGCAGTTCTTC TRBJ2-1 NA NA 13 TRBV21-1
CAWSVDYEQYF TGTGCCTGGAGTGTAGACTACGAGCAGTACTTC TRBJ2-7 NA NA 11 TRBV30
CASSQPLSSGVEAGELFF TGTGCCAGCAGCCAACCATTATCTTCAGGGGTGGAGGCCGGGGAGCTGTTTTTT TRBJ2-2 NA NA 18 TRBV4-2
CASSPPGVRGWEYAYF TGCGCCAGCAGCCCGCCTGGGGTCAGGGGCTGGGAATATGCGTACTTC TRBJ2-5 NA NA 16 TRBV4-1
CASSFERSSYEQYF TGCGCCAGCAGCTTCGAGAGGAGCTCCTACGAGCAGTACTTC TRBJ2-7 NA NA 14 TRBV5-1
CASSLFGTEAFF TGTGCCAGCAGTTTGTTTGGTACCGAAGCTTTCTTT TRBJ1-1 NA NA 12 TRBV28
CASSSGEEQYF TGTGCCAGCAGTTCGGGGGAAGAGCAGTACTTC TRBJ2-7 NA NA 11 TRBV6-6
CASSPVGTATGELFF TGTGCCAGCAGTCCCGTCGGGACAGCCACCGGGGAGCTGTTTTTT TRBJ2-2 NA TRBD1 15 TRBV27
CASSLEASGIGSYEQYF TGCGCCAGCAGCTTGGAGGCTAGCGGGATCGGCTCCTACGAGCAGTACTTC TRBJ2-7 NA TRBD2 17 TRBV5-1
CASSEFRTGDANEQFF TGTGCCAGCAGTGAATTTAGGACAGGGGATGCCAATGAGCAGTTCTTC TRBJ2-1 NA TRBD1 16 TRBV2
CASSPSGGAYEQYF TGTGCCAGCAGCCCTAGTGGGGGGGCCTACGAGCAGTACTTC TRBJ2-7 NA TRBD2 14 TRBV9
CASSWGQSSVYEQYF TGTGCCAGCAGCTGGGGCCAGAGTTCGGTTTACGAGCAGTACTTC TRBJ2-7 NA NA 15 TRBV14
CASSFGTGTYEQYF TGTGCCAGCAGCTTTGGAACAGGGACCTACGAGCAGTACTTC TRBJ2-7 once NA 14 TRBV11-2
CASSLAWREQETQYF TGCGCCAGCAGCTTGGCCTGGCGGGAACAAGAGACCCAGTACTTC TRBJ2-5 once NA 15 TRBV5-1
CANKTDYNSPLHF TGTGCCAATAAGACGGACTATAATTCACCCCTCCACTTT TRBJ1-6 NA NA 13 TRBV27
CASEGQTVYEQYF TGTGCCAGTGAAGGACAGACAGTCTACGAGCAGTACTTC TRBJ2-7 NA NA 13 TRBV11-2
CASSPTVQPQPQHF TGTGCCAGCAGTCCGACGGTGCAGCCCCAGCCCCAGCATTTT TRBJ1-5 NA NA 14 TRBV2
CASSLAGGSYEQYF TGTGCCAGCAGTTTGGCGGGAGGTTCCTACGAGCAGTACTTC TRBJ2-7 NA TRBD2 14 TRBV28
CASSIDFPDTQYF TGTGCCAGTAGTATAGACTTCCCAGATACGCAGTATTTT TRBJ2-3 NA NA 13 TRBV19
CASSPGLGAGHGKFF TGTGCCAGCAGTCCAGGCCTGGGGGCGGGCCATGGAAAGTTCTTC TRBJ2-1 NA NA 15 TRBV28
CSVGGLAGHTGELFF TGCAGCGTTGGCGGTCTAGCGGGACACACCGGGGAGCTGTTTTTT TRBJ2-2 NA TRBD2 15 TRBV29-1
CASSFNSGGETQYF TGTGCCAGCAGTTTCAATTCCGGGGGGGAGACCCAGTACTTC TRBJ2-5 NA TRBD2 14 TRBV6-6
CASRKGLAGVDTQYF TGTGCCAGCAGAAAGGGACTAGCGGGAGTCGATACGCAGTATTTT TRBJ2-3 NA TRBD2 15 TRBV7-8
CASSPYNEQFF TGTGCCAGCAGCCCGTACAATGAGCAGTTCTTC TRBJ2-1 NA NA 11 TRBV7-9
CASSQDSGQGPGMVYEQYF TGTGCCAGCAGCCAAGACTCGGGACAGGGCCCGGGGATGGTCTACGAGCAGTACTTC TRBJ2-7 NA TRBD1 19 TRBV7-9
CASSLPQWSGDSYEQYF TGTGCCAGCAGCTTACCACAATGGAGCGGGGACTCCTACGAGCAGTACTTC TRBJ2-7 NA TRBD2 17 TRBV11-2
CASSIGTGGPEAFF TGTGCCAGTAGTATCGGGACAGGGGGGCCTGAAGCTTTCTTT TRBJ1-1 NA TRBD1 14 TRBV19
CASSPTSGLYNEQFF TGCGCCAGCAGCCCAACTAGCGGGCTCTACAATGAGCAGTTCTTC TRBJ2-1 once TRBD2 15 TRBV4-1
CASSSDRVNAGELFF TGTGCCAGCAGTTCGGACAGGGTGAACGCCGGGGAGCTGTTTTTT TRBJ2-2 NA TRBD1 15 TRBV27
CASSDRGYEQYF TGTGCCAGCAGCGACAGGGGCTACGAGCAGTACTTC TRBJ2-7 NA TRBD1 12 TRBV2
CASSSDYEQYF TGTGCCAGCAGTTCCGACTACGAGCAGTACTTC TRBJ2-7 once NA 11 TRBV6-1
CASRMIYSNQPQHF TGTGCCAGCAGGATGATTTATAGCAATCAGCCCCAGCATTTT TRBJ1-5 few NA 14 TRBV27
CASRSQGSVYEQYF TGTGCCAGCAGATCACAGGGGTCCGTCTACGAGCAGTACTTC TRBJ2-7 NA TRBD1 14 TRBV6-5
CASSERYEQYF TGTGCCAGCAGTGAGAGATACGAGCAGTACTTC TRBJ2-7 NA NA 11 TRBV2
CASSPSGTSGSITQYF TGCGCCAGCAGCCCTTCCGGGACTAGCGGGAGTATAACGCAGTATTTT TRBJ2-3 NA TRBD2 16 TRBV4-1
CAWSGMGTGDTDTQYF TGTGCCTGGAGCGGGATGGGGACAGGGGACACAGATACGCAGTATTTT TRBJ2-3 NA TRBD1 16 TRBV30
CASSLTPLVPDTQYF TGTGCCAGCAGTTTAACGCCCCTAGTACCCGATACGCAGTATTTT TRBJ2-3 NA NA 15 TRBV27
CASSQGSGRGETQYF TGTGCCAGCAGCCAAGGATCGGGTCGTGGAGAGACCCAGTACTTC TRBJ2-5 NA NA 15 TRBV14
CASSLEGASGVYEQYF TGTGCCAGCAGCTTAGAAGGGGCCAGCGGGGTCTACGAGCAGTACTTC TRBJ2-7 NA TRBD2 16 TRBV7-9
CASSHGTEETQYF TGCGCCAGCAGCCACGGGACAGAAGAGACCCAGTACTTC TRBJ2-5 NA TRBD1 13 TRBV4-1
CASSLSSRDRTDTQYF TGTGCCAGCAGCTTGTCGTCCAGGGACCGCACAGATACGCAGTATTTT TRBJ2-3 NA NA 16 TRBV5-4
CASTGSGANVLTF TGTGCCAGCACAGGGTCTGGGGCCAACGTCCTGACTTTC TRBJ2-6 NA NA 13 TRBV28
CASSSAGSTYEQYF TGTGCCAGCAGTTCAGCCGGGAGCACCTACGAGCAGTACTTC TRBJ2-7 NA NA 14 TRBV2
CASSQVTAGDNSPLHF TGCGCCAGCAGCCAGGTAACAGCCGGAGATAATTCACCCCTCCACTTT TRBJ1-6 NA NA 16 TRBV4-1
CASSLAYIRDTQYF TGCGCCAGCAGTTTAGCTTACATCAGAGATACGCAGTATTTT TRBJ2-3 NA NA 14 TRBV10-1
CASSPAGATEAFF TGTGCCAGCAGCCCCGCGGGGGCCACTGAAGCTTTCTTT TRBJ1-1 NA NA 13 TRBV9
CASSSRTGRGEETQYF TGTGCCAGCAGTTCCCGAACAGGGCGCGGGGAAGAGACCCAGTACTTC TRBJ2-5 NA NA 16 TRBV28
CASNRPGQAGWTNTEAFF TGTGCCAGCAACAGACCAGGACAAGCCGGTTGGACGAACACTGAAGCTTTCTTT TRBJ1-1 NA NA 18 TRBV7-9
CASSVVAGGIADTQYF TGTGCCAGCAGCGTAGTGGCGGGAGGGATCGCAGATACGCAGTATTTT TRBJ2-3 NA TRBD2 16 TRBV9
CASRQGFNEQFF TGTGCCAGTAGACAGGGTTTCAATGAGCAGTTCTTC TRBJ2-1 NA NA 12 TRBV19